Following are 28 T cell receptor beta chains from one sample sequenced in a study of PD-1 blockade in classical Hodgkin lymphoma. Every single patient, without exception, relapsed after autologous stem cell transplantation, and brentuximab vedotin exposure varied. The assay was immunoSEQ multiplex PCR, and TCRdb's table has in-frame clones only and misses some. The sample contains about 42,000 clones, about two thirds of which appear only once. Material: peripheral blood mononuclear cells (PBMCs), obtained at baseline. These receptors all stem from a human donor with classical Hodgkin lymphoma.

This clone turned up a few times. The chain employs TRBV11-2 and TRBJ1-6; D unclear. CDR1 is SGHAT and CDR2 is FQNNGV in the germline V gene. This CDR3 region has 14 residues. Trimming took 3 bases from V and 7 from J, leaving 10 bases between them. The CDR3 is CASSFTDSNSPLHF. CDR3 DNA: TGTGCCAGCAGCTTCACGGACTCCAATTCACCCCTCCACTTT. The whole variable domain, filled in from reference TRBV11-2 and TRBJ1-6, reads EAGVAQSPRYKIIEKRQSVAFWCNPISGHATLYWYQQILGQGPKLLIQFQNNGVVDDSQLPKDRFSAERLKGVDSTLKIQPAKLEDSAVYLCASSFTDSNSPLHFGNGTRLTVT.

This rearrangement joins TRBV27 to TRBJ1-1; no clear D gene. The germline CDR1 and CDR2 sequences are MNHEY and SMNVEV (reference sequence). Trimming stripped 4 bases from V and 3 bases from J, with 15 bases between. The CDR3 has 15 amino acids. In DNA form, the CDR3 reads TGTGCCAGCAGTTCGAATACGGGGATGTACACTGAAGCTTTCTTT. Encoded protein: CASSSNTGMYTEAFF.

The J gene is TRBJ1-2, the V gene TRBV13; D may be TRBD1 (5 bases). Germline values: CDR1 PRHDT, CDR2 FYEKMQ (reference sequence). V was cut by 3 bases and J by 4 bases, with 12 bases left in between. The CDR3 has 14 amino acids. CDR3 protein: CASSFGTGTYGYTF. CDR3 bases: TGTGCCAGCAGCTTTGGTACAGGAACCTATGGCTACACCTTC. Full variable domain (outside the CDR3, taken from reference TRBV13 and TRBJ1-2): AAGVIQSPRHLIKEKRETATLKCYPIPRHDTVYWYQQGPGQDPQFLISFYEKMQSDKGSIPDRFSAQQFSDYHSELNMSSLELGDSALYFCASSFGTGTYGYTFGSGTRLTVV.

The V call is TRBV19, the J call TRBJ2-1; 9 bases line up with TRBD1. From germline, CDR1 is LNHDA and CDR2 SQIVND (reference sequence). The CDR3 is made up of 17 amino acids. The V gene end was trimmed by 5 bases and the J gene end by 2 bases; junction bases not matched to a gene: 10. CDR3 sequence (DNA): TGTGCCAGTAGTCTACCCGGGACAGGGAACCCCTACAATGAGCAGTTCTTC. Translating gives CASSLPGTGNPYNEQFF.

V usage is TRBV30 and J usage is TRBJ2-7; TRBD1 agrees at 7 bases. J gave up 0 bases and V 2 bases, and 10 bases lay outside the gene matches. There are 16 residues in the CDR3. From germline, CDR1 is GTSNPN and CDR2 SVGIG (reference sequence). This chain's CDR3 is CAWSFDRDRASYEQYF. Written as DNA, the CDR3 is TGTGCCTGGAGTTTTGACAGAGACAGGGCCTCCTACGAGCAGTACTTC.

The table lists this clone with a few counts. The chain joins TRBV5-5 to TRBJ1-1, with D hard to call. Trimming left V 0 bases short and J 7 bases short, with 10 bases between. The CDR3 has 13 amino acids. CDR1 is SGHKS, CDR2 YYEKEE, per germline (reference sequence). DNA for the CDR3: TGTGCCAGCAGCTTGGGGTTCGGGAGTGAAGCTTTCTTT. It yields the protein CASSLGFGSEAFF. Combining the CDR3 with reference TRBV5-5 and TRBJ1-1 gives the whole variable domain DAGVTQSPTHLIKTRGQQVTLRCSPISGHKSVSWYQQVLGQGPQFIFQYYEKEERGRGNFPDRFSARQFPNYSSELNVNALLLGDSALYLCASSLGFGSEAFFGQGTRLTVV.

This clone was observed a few times. This chain links TRBV19 with TRBJ1-1; TRBD1 matches at 10 bases. The germline CDR1 and CDR2 sequences are LNHDA and SQIVND (reference sequence). The CDR3 is 14 residues long. J was trimmed by 6 bases and V by 1 base; bases with no gene match: 2. CDR3 amino acids: CASSIAGQGAEAFF. The CDR3 DNA reads TGTGCCAGTAGTATAGCAGGACAGGGGGCTGAAGCTTTCTTT.

The chain recombines TRBV6-1 with TRBJ1-2; D is uncertain. Trimming took off 3 bases at V and 4 bases at J, with 15 bases between the two ends. CDR3 length: 15 residues. Germline-derived CDR1 and CDR2 are MNHNS and SASEGT. The CDR3, as DNA: TGTGCCAGCAGTGAGGAGCCGACATGGCCCTATGGCTACACCTTC. It codes for CASSEEPTWPYGYTF.

This chain links TRBV28 with TRBJ2-5, with unresolved D. V was cut by 5 bases and J by 2 bases, with 12 bases left in between. Germline values: CDR1 MDHEN, CDR2 SYDVKM. The CDR3 covers 14 residues. The CDR3 spells CASSPSTQQETQYF. The CDR3 coding sequence is TGTGCCAGCAGTCCATCGACCCAACAAGAGACCCAGTACTTC. Variable domain in full (rest from reference TRBV28 and TRBJ2-5): DVKVTQSSRYLVKRTGEKVFLECVQDMDHENMFWYRQDPGLGLRLIYFSYDVKMKEKGDIPEGYSVSREKKERFSLILESASTNQTSMYLCASSPSTQQETQYFGPGTRLLVL.

The table lists this clone with a count of one. The chain uses TRBV27 and TRBJ1-1; 7 nucleotides align to TRBD1. CDR3 length: 14 amino acids. The germline V gene has CDR1 MNHEY and CDR2 SMNVEV (reference sequence). Losses at the gene ends were 4 bases for V and 7 bases for J; bases not matched to a gene: 9. The CDR3 DNA reads TGTGCCAGCAGTTCCACAGGGGTGAGGAGTGAAGCTTTCTTT. Translated: CASSSTGVRSEAFF.

The chain joins TRBV28 to TRBJ2-3, with D perhaps TRBD1 (5 bases). The CDR3 covers 13 residues. Deletions cut 7 bases from V and 3 bases from J, with 11 bases between. In germline, CDR1 is MDHEN, CDR2 SYDVKM. This chain's CDR3 is CASTPTATDTQYF. DNA of the CDR3: TGTGCCAGCACCCCGACAGCTACAGATACGCAGTATTTT.

This clone has a handful of counts. The chain joins TRBV5-4 to TRBJ2-5; 8 nucleotides line up with TRBD2. J lost 3 bases, V lost 0 bases, and 4 bases had no gene match. CDR3 length: 15 residues. Germline CDR1 reads SGHNT; CDR2 reads YYREEE (reference sequence). Written as DNA, the CDR3 is TGTGCCAGCAGCTTGGGTCTCGGGGGGGAAGAGACCCAGTACTTC. Its protein is CASSLGLGGEETQYF.

V and J are TRBV30 and TRBJ1-2; D call uncertain. Trimming removed 7 bases from V and 6 bases from J, with 12 bases in between. This CDR3 has 11 amino acids. Germline V gene lookup returns CDR1 GTSNPN and CDR2 SVGIG (reference sequence). The CDR3 here is CAYQDGHGYTF. The DNA for the CDR3 is TGTGCCTACCAGGACGGGCATGGCTACACCTTC.

This chain joins TRBV6-5 and TRBJ2-7; a possible D gene is TRBD2 (7 bases). V gave up 2 bases and J gave up 5 bases, with 13 bases separating them. This CDR3 contains 14 residues. Germline CDR1 MNHEY, CDR2 SVGAGI. The DNA for the CDR3 is TGTGCCAGCAGTTACGGGGGGGGCAACGACGAGCAGTACTTC. Protein: CASSYGGGNDEQYF.

The V call is TRBV4-1, the J call TRBJ1-4; TRBD1 aligns across 7 bases. Germline CDR1 reads MGHRA; CDR2 reads YSYEKL. This CDR3 is 16 amino acids long. With 2 bases clipped from V and 5 bases from J, the junction kept 8 bases outside the gene matches. The CDR3 is CASSQNTGAPNEKLFF. The CDR3 DNA reads TGCGCCAGCAGCCAAAACACAGGGGCCCCAAATGAAAAACTGTTTTTT.

This rearrangement joins TRBV2 to TRBJ2-7; 8 nucleotides align to TRBD2. The CDR3 is 14 amino acids. CDR1 and CDR2 (germline): SNHLY, FYNNEI. The V and J ends lost 7 bases and 5 bases, in that order; junction bases with no gene match: 10. The CDR3: CASNLRSGGDEQYF. Written as DNA, the CDR3 is TGTGCCAGCAATCTCAGGTCGGGAGGGGACGAGCAGTACTTC. Based on the CDR3 plus reference TRBV2 and TRBJ2-7, the full variable domain is EPEVTQTPSHQVTQMGQEVILRCVPISNHLYFYWYRQILGQKVEFLVSFYNNEISEKSEIFDDQFSVERPDGSNFTLKIRSTKLEDSAMYFCASNLRSGGDEQYFGPGTRLTVT.

This clone showed up just a few times. The rearrangement uses TRBV11-2 and TRBJ2-5, with 11 bases matching TRBD2. Germline V CDR1 and CDR2: SGHAT, FQNNGV. Trimming removed 1 base from V and 3 bases from J; junction bases left unmatched: 7. The length of the CDR3 is 17 residues. This CDR3 reads CASSLVPGTSGEETQYF. The CDR3 bases are TGTGCCAGCAGCTTAGTCCCTGGGACTAGCGGTGAAGAGACCCAGTACTTC.

The J gene is TRBJ1-1, the V gene TRBV11-2; D is undetermined. V gave up 4 bases and J gave up 7 bases, with 7 bases separating them. The CDR3 length is 11 residues. Germline CDR1 SGHAT, CDR2 FQNNGV. CDR3 DNA: TGTGCCAGCAGCTCCATCAATGAAGCTTTCTTT. This encodes CASSSINEAFF.

The table lists this clone with a count of one. The V gene is TRBV2, the J gene TRBJ2-6; unclear D gene. The CDR3 is made up of 15 amino acids. Germline CDR1 and CDR2: SNHLY and FYNNEI. Trimming left V 0 bases short and J 0 bases short, with 3 bases between. CDR3 nucleotides: TGTGCCAGCAGTGAAGCCCTCTCTGGGGCCAACGTCCTGACTTTC. It translates to CASSEALSGANVLTF.

The V call is TRBV7-9, the J call TRBJ2-7; TRBD1 is a possible D gene (5 bases). Germline V gene lookup returns CDR1 SEHNR and CDR2 FQNEAQ (reference sequence). The CDR3 consists of 15 residues. Deletions cut 3 bases from V and 2 bases from J, with 14 bases between. The CDR3 here is CASSFSQGLTYEQYF. DNA of the CDR3: TGTGCCAGCAGCTTTTCTCAGGGCCTTACCTACGAGCAGTACTTC. The full variable domain, completed using reference TRBV7-9 and TRBJ2-7, is DTGVSQNPRHKITKRGQNVTFRCDPISEHNRLYWYRQTLGQGPEFLTYFQNEAQLEKSRLLSDRFSAERPKGSFSTLEIQRTEQGDSAMYLCASSFSQGLTYEQYFGPGTRLTVT.

The J gene is TRBJ2-7, the V gene TRBV10-3; D possibly uses TRBD1 or TRBD2 (5 bases each). This CDR3 spans 15 amino acids. V was pared by 10 bases and J by 5 bases, with 24 bases between. Germline V CDR1 and CDR2: ENHRY, SYGVKD. The CDR3 reads CATATPGTGPNEQYF. In nucleotides, the CDR3 is TGTGCCACCGCGACCCCAGGTACGGGGCCCAACGAGCAGTACTTC.

The rearrangement joins TRBV5-5 to TRBJ1-5; TRBD1 aligns across 8 bases. CDR3 length: 14 residues. Per the germline V gene, CDR1 is SGHKS and CDR2 is YYEKEE (reference sequence). The junction had 2 bases not matched to a gene; V was cut back by 2 bases and J by 4 bases. For the CDR3, the DNA is TGTGCCAGCAGCTTCGGGACAGGAAATCAGCCCCAGCATTTT. It translates to CASSFGTGNQPQHF.

This rearrangement joins TRBV6-5 to TRBJ1-1; maybe TRBD1 (6 bases). The CDR3 runs 14 residues. Per germline, CDR1 MNHEY and CDR2 SVGAGI. Trimming removed 0 bases from V and 4 bases from J, with 9 bases in between. In DNA, the CDR3 is TGTGCCAGCAGTTACTCGGTAGGGGGCACTGAAGCTTTCTTT. Translation gives CASSYSVGGTEAFF.

The chain has TRBV25-1 and TRBJ2-7; D is ambiguous. The CDR3 consists of 14 residues. Germline V gene data show CDR1 as MGHDK and CDR2 as SYGVNS. V gave up 1 base and J gave up 7 bases, with 14 bases separating them. Written as DNA, the CDR3 is TGTGCCAGCAGTGAATCAGTGACACCTTGGGAGCAGTACTTC. Translated, it gives CASSESVTPWEQYF.

This chain joins TRBV5-4 and TRBJ2-7; no definite D call. CDR3 length: 13 amino acids. Germline loops: CDR1 SGHNT, CDR2 YYREEE (reference sequence). Trimming pared 7 bases from V and 0 bases from J, leaving 11 bases between. The CDR3 sequence is CASGRLTSYEQYF. As DNA, the CDR3 is TGTGCCAGCGGGCGGCTGACCTCCTACGAGCAGTACTTC.

The chain is built from TRBV6-4 and TRBJ2-1, with TRBD1 matching 8 bases. Germline CDR1 is MRHNA and CDR2 is SNTAGT. The CDR3 runs 14 residues. The CDR3 sequence: CGSTGGSSYNEQFF. CDR3 coding DNA: TGTGGCAGTACAGGGGGGAGCTCCTACAATGAGCAGTTCTTC.

By sample share, this clone is large (0.1 to 1%). The CDR3 nucleotides are TGCGCCAGCAGCCAAGGGACATCCGAAGCTTTCTTT. It codes for CASSQGTSEAFF. V is TRBV4-1 and J is TRBJ1-1, with a tentative D call TRBD1 (5 bases). Germline V gene sequence: CDR1 MGHRA, CDR2 YSYEKL. V was cut by 1 base and J by 8 bases, with 8 bases left in between. The CDR3 extends over 12 amino acids.

The V and J genes are TRBV7-9 and TRBJ2-5; possible D gene TRBD1, 6 bases. Germline V CDR1 and CDR2: SEHNR, FQNEAQ (reference sequence). Trimming pared 3 bases from V and 2 bases from J, leaving 10 bases between. This CDR3 contains 14 residues. DNA for the CDR3: TGTGCCAGCAGCTTGGGGACATCTCAAGAGACCCAGTACTTC. Translation: CASSLGTSQETQYF.